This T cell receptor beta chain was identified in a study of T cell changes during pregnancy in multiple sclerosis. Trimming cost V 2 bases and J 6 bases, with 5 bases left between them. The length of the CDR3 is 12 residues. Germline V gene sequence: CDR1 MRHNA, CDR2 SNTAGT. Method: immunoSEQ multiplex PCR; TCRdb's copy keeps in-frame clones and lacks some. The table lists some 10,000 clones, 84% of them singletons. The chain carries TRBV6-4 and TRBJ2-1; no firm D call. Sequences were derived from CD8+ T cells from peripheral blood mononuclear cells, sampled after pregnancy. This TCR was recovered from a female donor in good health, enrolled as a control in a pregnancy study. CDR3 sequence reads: CASSDRGNEQFF. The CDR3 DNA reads TGTGCCAGCAGTGACCGCGGCAATGAGCAGTTCTTC.